The clone carrying this T cell receptor beta chain appeared once. Its cognate antigen is unknown. This CDR3 has 15 amino acids. CDR1 is MDHEN, CDR2 SYDVKM, per germline. Trimming pared 2 bases from V and 6 bases from J, leaving 13 bases between. The data were taken from a study of OX40 agonist ivuxolimab in advanced cancers. On the study more broadly: Averaging roughly 60 years in age, with a range of 23 to 79, the cohort was approximately 84% male.

Data came from immunoSEQ multiplex PCR; TCRdb stores just in-frame clones and leaves some out. The sample consists of tens of thousands of clones, around four fifths of them appearing once. Study-wide results and caveats: At 0.1 to 3.0 mg/kg and by week 6, CD4+ and CD8+ T cells in the blood had expanded clonally.

The clonotype originates from an adult with an advanced solid tumor such as melanoma, head and neck, liver or kidney cancer. Sequenced material: CD4+ or CD8+ T cells sorted from blood, taken in a trial of the OX40 agonist ivuxolimab. The chain recombines TRBV28 with TRBJ2-2, with a possible D match to TRBD1 (6 bases). CDR3 sequence reads: CASSLNRDVPGELFF. Here the CDR3 DNA reads TGTGCCAGCAGTTTAAACAGGGATGTCCCCGGGGAGCTGTTTTTT.